The text below deals with one T cell receptor beta chain. Its target is not known. Expansion with viral peptide pools was applied to antigen-specific CD4+ T cells by the ViraFEST assay prior to sequencing. CD4+ T cells were isolated after around ten days of culture. All study participants received two doses of BNT162b2 or mRNA-1273 vaccine. According to the study, vaccine recipients showed no prior SARS-CoV-2 infection and negative nucleocapsid antibodies. Here immunoSEQ multiplex PCR was the method, and the copy in TCRdb shows in-frame clones only, minus some. The repertoire has approximately 78,000 clones, about 81% of them found once; the top ten carry roughly 1.2%. The source of the sample is a study of vaccination effects on CD4 cells after COVID-19. On the study more broadly: Following the second dose by a median of 72 days, the post-vaccine samples were obtained.

CDR1 WSHSY and CDR2 SAAADI come from the germline V gene. CDR3 length equals 15 residues. V was shortened by 6 bases and J by 7 bases, with 19 bases between the two germline ends. This TCR was recovered from a human donor who received a COVID-19 vaccine. V is TRBV10-2 and J is TRBJ2-1; D perhaps matches TRBD2 (6 bases). Sequencing used CD4+ T cells from PBMCs cultured with HCoV-229E spike peptides, obtained after COVID-19 vaccination. DNA for the CDR3: TGCGCCAGCAGACACTCCGGAGGGTCTAGGAATGAGCAGTTCTTC. Encoded protein: CASRHSGGSRNEQFF.